This T cell receptor gamma chain was sequenced during a study of human gamma delta and Vdelta1 T cells (dated by TCRdb to the late 2010s). Regarding the complete study: In this study, the researchers looked at Delta One T cells, which are Vd1+ gamma-delta T cells, to see how well they work as cytotoxic effectors against acute myeloid leukemia.

Study-wide conclusions, independent of this receptor: Delta One T cells were reported to be polyclonal and to show broad cytotoxic targeting of acute myeloid leukemia.

Trimming accounts for 6 bases at V and 7 bases at J, while the number of junction bases matched to no gene is 6. The CDR3 goes from the cysteine to the phenylalanine over 11 residues. Only the CDR3 region is kept as DNA, spanning 33 bases read in frame from base 1. Taken from the germline V gene (reference sequence), the CDR1 and CDR2 loops are GITISATS and ISYDGTV. The library was built by means of PCR. Sequencing instrument: Illumina MiSeq. TCRdb called clones anew from the public reads via CATT; matching DNA rows were later pooled. Within this sample are some 8,500 gamma-chain clones, with less than 55% of them counted one time only. More than 2% of the sample lies in the top ten. A word on this clone: It lacks a known antigen. It has no much larger one-base neighbor in the sample; base qualities were not kept.

This sequence was found in a human donor in good health. Sequencing input: Vdelta1 gamma-delta T cells from blood grown in culture (DOT cells). This specimen's cell subset or site label, interpreted: Delta One T cells, in vitro expanded/differentiated Vd1+ gamma-delta T cells. The V and J genes are TRGV9 and TRGJ1 or TRGJ2. The CDR3 protein: CALWKYYKKLF. At the DNA level, the sequence is TGTGCCTTGTGGAAGTACTATAAGAAACTCTTT.